Below, 17 T cell receptor beta chains from the same sample are listed, as sequenced in a study of blood T cell repertoires in COVID-19. Repertoires were generated with immunoSEQ multiplex PCR, while TCRdb's copy carries only in-frame clones and drops some. Of 70,000 or so clones listed, around 79% are singletons. The sequencing sample was made of peripheral blood. These receptors were taken from a woman in her 70s with acute or convalescent COVID-19.

V is TRBV7-2 and J is TRBJ1-3; D ambiguous. This CDR3 has 13 amino acids. In germline, CDR1 is SGHTA, CDR2 FQGNSA. V was trimmed by 1 base and J by 3 bases, leaving 4 bases between them. CDR3 amino acids: CASSLVGGNTIYF. CDR3 sequence (DNA): TGTGCCAGCAGCTTAGTCGGTGGAAACACCATATATTTT. The entire variable domain, with the rest obtained from reference TRBV7-2 and TRBJ1-3, is as follows: GAGVSQSPSNKVTEKGKDVELRCDPISGHTALYWYRQSLGQGLEFLIYFQGNSAPDKSGLPSDRFSAERTGGSVSTLTIQRTQQEDSAVYLCASSLVGGNTIYFGEGSWLTVV.

This sequence joins TRBV27 and TRBJ2-1; 7 bases agree with TRBD2. This CDR3 comprises 15 residues. The germline gives CDR1 MNHEY, CDR2 SMNVEV (reference sequence). V was clipped by 4 bases and J by 4 bases; unmatched bases: 7. This CDR3 is CASSSGGLTYNEQFF. As DNA, the CDR3 is TGTGCCAGCAGTTCGGGGGGACTAACTTACAATGAGCAGTTCTTC.

The chain couples TRBV7-2 to TRBJ2-7, with D perhaps matching TRBD2 (6 bases). Germline V lookup: CDR1 SGHTA, CDR2 FQGNSA. The CDR3 totals 14 residues. The V end was cut by 5 bases, the J end by 3 bases, with 14 bases between. CDR3 residues: CASSPMGGNYEQYF. The CDR3 nucleotides are TGTGCCAGCAGCCCTATGGGGGGAAACTACGAGCAGTACTTC.

Written as DNA, the CDR3 is TGTGCCAGCAGCTTAGGAGGGGAGGGGCGGGACACCTTC. This codes for CASSLGGEGRDTF. This chain uses TRBV11-2 with TRBJ1-2; D perhaps matches TRBD1 (5 bases). This CDR3 comprises 13 residues. From germline, CDR1 is SGHAT and CDR2 FQNNGV. With 1 base removed from V and 12 bases from J, the gap between germline ends came to 15 bases.

The chain links TRBV5-1 to TRBJ1-2; 8 bases map to TRBD1. The germline gives CDR1 SGHRS, CDR2 YFSETQ. The CDR3 totals 14 residues. V lost 4 bases and J lost 6; bases outside the gene matches: 8. CDR3 loop: CASSPGTGLDGYTF. CDR3 coding DNA: TGCGCCAGCAGCCCCGGGACAGGCCTTGATGGCTACACCTTC. The whole variable domain, filled in from reference TRBV5-1 and TRBJ1-2, reads KAGVTQTPRYLIKTRGQQVTLSCSPISGHRSVSWYQQTPGQGLQFLFEYFSETQRNKGNFPGRFSGRQFSNSRSEMNVSTLELGDSALYLCASSPGTGLDGYTFGSGTRLTVV.

The chain recombines TRBV11-2 with TRBJ2-1; D possibly corresponds to TRBD2 (6 bases). Germline CDR1 reads SGHAT; CDR2 reads FQNNGV. The CDR3 sequence is 17 residues long. Trimming shortened V by 2 bases and J by 5 bases, and 19 bases separated the two germline ends. The CDR3 protein is CASSLFSGSAPNNEQFF. CDR3 in DNA: TGTGCCAGCAGCTTATTCAGCGGGTCGGCTCCCAACAATGAGCAGTTCTTC.

The chain recombines TRBV27 with TRBJ2-2; no definite D call. There are 15 residues in the CDR3. With 0 bases removed from V and 0 bases from J, the gap between germline ends came to 5 bases. Per the germline V gene, CDR1 is MNHEY and CDR2 is SMNVEV (reference sequence). CDR3 amino acids: CASSLSRTNTGELFF. The CDR3 nucleotides are TGTGCCAGCAGTTTATCCAGGACGAACACCGGGGAGCTGTTTTTT.

Only one count was recorded for this clone. The V and J genes are TRBV7-8 and TRBJ1-1, with a tentative D call TRBD1 (6 bases). This CDR3 comprises 16 residues. Germline loops: CDR1 SGHVS, CDR2 FQNEAQ. V was trimmed by 1 base and J by 1 base, leaving 13 bases between them. This CDR3 reads CASSLGQVSGNTEAFF. In DNA, the CDR3 is TGTGCCAGCAGCTTAGGACAGGTCTCAGGGAACACTGAAGCTTTCTTT.

The chain has TRBV4-2 and TRBJ2-1, with D tentatively TRBD2 (6 bases). This CDR3 is 16 amino acids long. The germline V and J ends were trimmed by 4 bases and 3 bases, with 16 bases remaining between them. Germline lookup yields CDR1 LGHNA and CDR2 YNFKEQ. CDR3: CASSPRGSSNYNEQFF. Here the CDR3 DNA reads TGTGCCAGCAGCCCCCGGGGGAGCTCCAACTACAATGAGCAGTTCTTC.

The gene calls are TRBV14 and TRBJ1-1; D is perhaps TRBD1 (6 bases). Trimming removed 1 base from V and 0 bases from J, with 9 bases in between. From germline, CDR1 is SGHDN and CDR2 FVKESK. CDR3 length: 15 amino acids. The CDR3 loop is CASSQVWGLNTEAFF. The CDR3 coding sequence is TGTGCCAGCAGCCAAGTCTGGGGGCTGAACACTGAAGCTTTCTTT.

This chain joins TRBV5-6 and TRBJ1-1; D may be TRBD1 (5 bases). Trimming removed 0 bases from V and 8 bases from J, with 17 bases in between. Per germline, CDR1 SGHDT and CDR2 YYEEEE. The CDR3 contains 15 residues. This chain's CDR3 is CASSLGSGGRREAFF. DNA for the CDR3: TGTGCCAGCAGCTTGGGTTCCGGGGGTCGAAGAGAAGCTTTCTTT.

The rearrangement uses TRBV18 and TRBJ1-1; perhaps TRBD1 as D (5 bases). CDR1 KGHSH and CDR2 LQKENI come from the germline V gene. The CDR3 loop spans 15 amino acids. Trimming shortened V by 2 bases and J by 4 bases, and 14 bases separated the two germline ends. The CDR3 region has the DNA TGTGCCAGCTCACCATCGGCGGGGGAGGGCACTGAAGCTTTCTTT. Amino acids: CASSPSAGEGTEAFF.

The chain uses TRBV7-2 and TRBJ1-1; D might be TRBD1 (5 bases). V lost 6 bases to trimming and J lost 1 base, with 9 bases between them. Per the germline V gene, CDR1 is SGHTA and CDR2 is FQGNSA. The CDR3 sequence is 13 residues long. Here the CDR3 DNA reads TGTGCCAGCAGTAAGGGGCCGAACACTGAAGCTTTCTTT. Its protein product is CASSKGPNTEAFF.

The chain has TRBV4-2 and TRBJ2-1, with D possibly TRBD2 on 6 matching bases. Trimming left V 0 bases short and J 8 bases short, with 14 bases between. The CDR3 loop spans 15 amino acids. Germline CDR1 reads LGHNA; CDR2 reads YNFKEQ. CDR3 residues: CASSQEVAEGHEQFF. The CDR3 region has the DNA TGTGCCAGCAGCCAAGAGGTAGCGGAGGGCCATGAGCAGTTCTTC.

V usage is TRBV9 and J usage is TRBJ1-3; D may be TRBD1 (6 bases). The CDR3 extends over 14 amino acids. Germline lookup yields CDR1 SGDLS and CDR2 YYNGEE. Trimming pared 0 bases from V and 4 bases from J, leaving 8 bases between. As DNA, the CDR3 is TGTGCCAGCAGCGTAGCAGGGGAGGGAAACACCATATATTTT. It encodes CASSVAGEGNTIYF.

The gene calls are TRBV6-6 and TRBJ2-7; tentative D call: TRBD2 (7 bases). V was cut by 7 bases and J by 1 base, with 14 bases left in between. The CDR3 spans 14 residues. The germline V gene has CDR1 MNHNY and CDR2 SVGAGI (reference sequence). CDR3 loop: CASNIQGLSYEQYF. For the CDR3, the DNA is TGTGCCAGCAACATACAGGGACTATCCTACGAGCAGTACTTC.

This sequence joins TRBV19 and TRBJ1-5; TRBD1 matches 8 bases. The CDR3 spans 15 residues. With V trimmed by 5 bases and J by 8 bases, 11 bases remained unmatched. CDR1 and CDR2 (germline): LNHDA, SQIVND (reference sequence). The CDR3 reads CASSFGQGRGKPQHF. CDR3 nucleotides: TGTGCCAGTAGTTTTGGACAGGGAAGGGGTAAGCCCCAGCATTTT. Using reference TRBV19 and TRBJ1-5 for the parts outside the CDR3, the full variable domain is DGGITQSPKYLFRKEGQNVTLSCEQNLNHDAMYWYRQDPGQGLRLIYYSQIVNDFQKGDIAEGYSVSREKKESFPLTVTSAQKNPTAFYLCASSFGQGRGKPQHFGDGTRLSIL.